This T cell receptor (beta chain) was profiled in a study of multiple sclerosis patients with progressive multifocal leukoencephalopathy. Profiled with immunoSEQ multiplex PCR; TCRdb holds only in-frame clones, not every one. This sample has tens of thousands of clones, with about 89% found just once. Specified time point: before natalizumab initiation. Every listed patient previously received interferon beta; all PML patients were women. The TCR was taken from a human donor with multiple sclerosis. Sequenced sample: PBMCs.

The CDR3 sequence: CASSLGAGTDTQYF. The CDR3 DNA follows: TGTGCCAGCAGCCTCGGGGCAGGCACAGATACGCAGTATTTT. The gene calls are TRBV4-2 and TRBJ2-3; D may correspond to TRBD1 or TRBD2 (5 bases each). The germline V gene encodes CDR1 LGHNA and CDR2 YNFKEQ. V was trimmed by 4 bases and J by 1 base, leaving 9 bases between them. The CDR3 sequence is 14 residues long.